The clone carrying this T cell receptor (beta chain) came up once. Its target is unknown. Each sample came from a Caucasian adult donor living in Nashville, Tennessee. The data were obtained in a study of shared clonotypes between healthy human individuals. Trimming removed 4 bases from V and 7 bases from J, with 13 bases in between. The CDR3 is 13 amino acids. The V gene's germline CDR1 is MDHEN and CDR2 SYDVKM. In the study's own analysis: With immunoSEQ giving junction-only sequences and no quality scores, filtering differed. Sequencing was performed with immunoSEQ multiplex PCR; in TCRdb, only in-frame clones are kept and a portion is missing. The D gene and trimming were derived from the DNA, and the V and J assignments and clone size from that table. The profile shows about 2.4 million clones, over 85% of them singletons. The study, taken as a whole, reports: Deeper or shallower sequencing was expected to change how clonotypes are shared among donors.

The sequence was obtained from a man aged 18 to 35 in good health. The genes are TRBV28 and TRBJ1-1, with a possible D match to TRBD1 (6 bases). Source material: naive CD4+ T cells sorted from blood. As for subset: CD45RA+ positively selected. The CDR3 region has the DNA TGTGCCAGCAGTTATCCAGGGGAGATTGAAGCTTTCTTT. Protein: CASSYPGEIEAFF.